This T cell receptor beta chain derives from a study of blood T cell repertoires in COVID-19. About the study: Samples taken during acute and convalescent COVID-19 were collected in the United States, Italy and Spain.

Clones were read by immunoSEQ multiplex PCR, and TCRdb kept only the in-frame ones, dropping some. The sample contains more than 25,000 clones, approximately 96% of which appear only once. The V and J ends lost 4 bases and 1 base respectively, with 12 bases between them. The CDR3 loop spans 15 amino acids. Germline values: CDR1 SGDLS, CDR2 YYNGEE. This TCR came from a human donor with active COVID-19. The donor label of this sample is uncertain. The V gene is TRBV9, the J gene TRBJ2-1; D call uncertain. Sequences were obtained from peripheral blood. CDR3 loop: CASSMTARSYNEQFF. In DNA form, the CDR3 reads TGTGCCAGCAGCATGACTGCGAGGTCCTACAATGAGCAGTTCTTC.